A selection of T cell receptor beta chains follows, all from one sample in a study. TCRdb keeps only in-frame clones here, not all; method: immunoSEQ multiplex PCR. The sample lists tens of thousands of clones, approximately 95% occurring once. Specimen: PBMCs. The receptors were sampled from a man between 35 and 55 years old with rheumatoid arthritis. CDR3s include the opening cysteine and the closing phenylalanine or tryptophan. D genes are given only for firm matches. Only part of the rows carry a size: once, few, many, or a class if the clone is expanded.

>TRBJ1-1|once|TRBD1|TRBV5-6
CASSEDTGGATEAFF
TGTGCCAGCAGCGAGGACACAGGGGGTGCCACTGAAGCTTTCTTT
>TRBJ2-1|NA|TRBD2|TRBV7-9
CASSLGGASYNEQFF
TGTGCCAGCAGCCTCGGGGGGGCCTCCTACAATGAGCAGTTCTTC
>TRBJ1-1|once|NA|TRBV9
CASSAGAAPRAFF
TGTGCCAGCAGCGCAGGGGCGGCTCCCCGAGCTTTCTTT
>TRBJ2-1|NA|NA|TRBV12-3/TRBV12-4
CASSLRRENEQFF
TGTGCCAGCAGTTTACGTCGGGAGAATGAGCAGTTCTTC
>TRBJ2-7|once|TRBD1|TRBV6-5
CASSRDRGYEQYF
TGTGCCAGCAGCCGGGACAGGGGCTACGAGCAGTACTTC
>TRBJ2-6|NA|NA|TRBV18
CASSPIPVSGANVLTF
TGTGCCAGCTCACCAATTCCGGTCTCTGGGGCCAACGTCCTGACTTTC
>TRBJ2-7|once|NA|TRBV28
CASSGGGGSATYEQYF
TGTGCCAGCAGTGGGGGGGGCGGGAGCGCAACCTACGAGCAGTACTTC
>TRBJ1-1|NA|TRBD1|TRBV7-3
CASSSTGTTEAFF
TGTGCCAGCAGCTCGACAGGGACCACTGAAGCTTTCTTT
>TRBJ2-1|NA|NA|TRBV30
CAWSVRASKQFF
TGTGCCTGGAGTGTACGGGCGAGTAAGCAGTTCTTC
>TRBJ2-1|medium-sized|NA|TRBV15
CATSIGTNEQFF
TGTGCCACCAGCATCGGGACTAATGAGCAGTTCTTC
>TRBJ1-4|once|NA|TRBV7-2
CASSTGPRNNEKLFF
TGTGCCAGCAGCACGGGACCCCGAAATAATGAAAAACTGTTTTTT
>TRBJ2-5|NA|NA|TRBV6-5
CASSYRNPQETQYF
TGTGCCAGCAGTTACAGAAATCCCCAAGAGACCCAGTACTTC
>TRBJ1-6|NA|TRBD1|TRBV5-5
CASSLGQGWNSPLHF
TGTGCCAGCAGCCTGGGACAGGGGTGGAATTCACCCCTCCACTTT
>TRBJ2-7|once|NA|TRBV19
CASGGGGNGYEQYF
TGTGCCAGTGGAGGGGGGGGGAACGGATACGAGCAGTACTTC
>TRBJ1-1|NA|TRBD1|TRBV6-5
CASRGQVEAFF
TGTGCCAGCAGGGGACAGGTAGAAGCTTTCTTT
>TRBJ1-1|NA|NA|TRBV11-1
CASSLGGKVEAFF
TGTGCCAGCAGCTTAGGAGGGAAGGTTGAAGCTTTCTTT
>TRBJ1-1|once|NA|TRBV27
CASSHGGSVEAFF
TGTGCCAGCAGCCATGGGGGGTCCGTTGAAGCTTTCTTT
>TRBJ1-4|NA|NA|TRBV3-1/TRBV3-2
CASSPPWTNEKLFF
TGTGCCAGCAGCCCCCCTTGGACTAATGAAAAACTGTTTTTT
>TRBJ2-7|NA|TRBD1|TRBV7-8
CASSGRDRAYEQYF
TGTGCCAGCAGCGGCCGGGACAGAGCCTACGAGCAGTACTTC
>TRBJ2-5|NA|NA|TRBV10-3
CAISESGGLQETQYF
TGTGCCATCAGTGAATCGGGGGGCCTCCAAGAGACCCAGTACTTC
>TRBJ1-3|NA|TRBD1|TRBV7-6
CASSKQGATSGNTIYF
TGTGCCAGCAGCAAACAGGGGGCTACGTCTGGAAACACCATATATTTT
>TRBJ1-1|NA|TRBD1|TRBV7-7
CASSEDRGYAFF
TGTGCTAGCAGCGAGGACAGGGGGTATGCTTTCTTT
>TRBJ1-2|NA|NA|TRBV19
CASSMSKGDRYGYTF
TGTGCCAGTAGTATGTCTAAGGGAGACCGCTATGGCTACACCTTC
>TRBJ1-5|NA|TRBD1|TRBV6-5
CASSSRDSSNQPQHF
TGTGCCAGCAGTAGCCGGGACAGTAGCAATCAGCCCCAGCATTTT
>TRBJ1-5|NA|TRBD1|TRBV2
CASRGDRPNSNQPQHF
TGTGCCAGCAGGGGGGACAGGCCGAATAGCAATCAGCCCCAGCATTTT
>TRBJ1-5|NA|TRBD1|TRBV6-6
CASRDSLSNQPQHF
TGTGCCAGCCGGGACAGCCTTAGCAATCAGCCCCAGCATTTT
>TRBJ2-2|NA|NA|TRBV7-7
CASSLDDSNTGELFF
TGTGCTAGCAGCCTCGATGATTCGAACACCGGGGAGCTGTTTTTT
>TRBJ2-1|NA|NA|TRBV7-8
CASSLTAGAIYNEQFF
TGTGCCAGCAGCTTAACAGCTGGGGCGATATACAATGAGCAGTTCTTC
>TRBJ2-1|NA|TRBD2|TRBV15
CATSRDMWLAGGNEQFF
TGTGCCACCAGCAGAGATATGTGGCTAGCGGGGGGGAATGAGCAGTTCTTC
>TRBJ2-2|NA|NA|TRBV5-4
CASSLAPNTGELFF
TGTGCCAGCAGCTTGGCTCCGAACACCGGGGAGCTGTTTTTT
>TRBJ2-7|NA|NA|TRBV7-8
CASSPRFIGVSSYEQYF
TGTGCCAGCAGCCCACGGTTCATCGGGGTTAGCTCCTACGAGCAGTACTTC
>TRBJ2-6|NA|TRBD1|TRBV7-9
CASSRDRNSGANVLTF
TGTGCCAGCAGCAGGGACAGGAACTCTGGGGCCAACGTCCTGACTTTC
>TRBJ2-5|NA|TRBD2|TRBV7-3
CASSPGGGETQYF
TGTGCCAGCAGCCCCGGGGGAGGGGAGACCCAGTACTTC
>TRBJ2-2|NA|NA|TRBV19
CASSIDRRTANTGELFF
TGTGCCAGTAGTATAGATAGGCGGACGGCCAACACCGGGGAGCTGTTTTTT
>TRBJ2-2|NA|NA|TRBV19
CASSMPLASSNTGELFF
TGTGCCAGTAGTATGCCTCTAGCTTCGTCGAACACCGGGGAGCTGTTTTTT
>TRBJ1-1|NA|NA|TRBV30
CAWIRTTLMNTEAFF
TGTGCCTGGATCCGGACAACTCTAATGAACACTGAAGCTTTCTTT
>TRBJ1-1|NA|NA|TRBV7-8
CASSSLGGATEAFF
TGTGCCAGCAGCTCCTTGGGAGGGGCCACTGAAGCTTTCTTT
>TRBJ1-4|NA|NA|TRBV5-1
CASSLGTATNEKLFF
TGCGCCAGCAGCTTGGGGACAGCAACTAATGAAAAACTGTTTTTT
>TRBJ2-3|NA|NA|TRBV6-2/TRBV6-3
CASSTAPGRLTDTQYF
TGTGCCAGCAGTACAGCTCCGGGCCGCCTCACAGATACGCAGTATTTT
>TRBJ2-1|few|NA|TRBV30
CAWSFRNEQFF
TGTGCCTGGAGTTTTAGAAATGAGCAGTTCTTC
>TRBJ1-1|NA|TRBD1|TRBV27
CASSSWTGGRNTEAFF
TGTGCCAGCAGTTCATGGACAGGGGGCAGGAACACTGAAGCTTTCTTT
>TRBJ2-1|NA|NA|TRBV28
CASSPVSGDEQFF
TGTGCCAGCAGCCCGGTATCCGGAGACGAGCAGTTCTTC
>TRBJ2-3|NA|TRBD2|TRBV4-2
CASSLNMAGGRLRDTQYF
TGTGCCAGCAGCCTCAACATGGCGGGGGGGCGGTTAAGAGATACGCAGTATTTT
>TRBJ2-5|NA|NA|TRBV11-2
CASSLGLTQETQYF
TGTGCCAGCAGCTTAGGGCTGACCCAAGAGACCCAGTACTTC
>TRBJ2-2|NA|NA|TRBV4-3
CASSQDVSLNTGELFF
TGCGCCAGCAGCCAAGATGTGAGCTTAAACACCGGGGAGCTGTTTTTT
>TRBJ1-1|NA|NA|TRBV5-4
CASSLRTPPNTEAFF
TGTGCCAGCAGCCTAAGGACCCCCCCGAACACTGAAGCTTTCTTT
>TRBJ2-2|NA|NA|TRBV30
CAWRLAGNLNTGELFF
TGTGCCTGGAGACTGGCGGGGAATTTAAACACCGGGGAGCTGTTTTTT
>TRBJ1-3|NA|NA|TRBV7-2
CASSLDRSSGNTIYF
TGTGCCAGCAGCCTAGACAGGAGCTCTGGAAACACCATATATTTT
>TRBJ2-5|NA|TRBD1|TRBV5-4
CASSSWTGGETQYF
TGTGCCAGCAGCTCATGGACAGGAGGCGAGACCCAGTACTTC
>TRBJ2-6|NA|NA|TRBV7-6
CASSLEGGRANVLTF
TGTGCCAGCAGCTTAGAGGGCGGGAGGGCCAACGTCCTGACTTTC
>TRBJ1-1|NA|NA|TRBV7-9
CASSLEGNTEAFF
TGTGCCAGCAGCTTAGAGGGGAACACTGAAGCTTTCTTT
>TRBJ2-5|NA|TRBD1|TRBV6-5
CASSYSDRGETQYF
TGTGCCAGCAGTTACTCGGACAGGGGTGAGACCCAGTACTTC
>TRBJ2-5|NA|NA|TRBV5-1
CASSLASSRETQYF
TGCGCCAGCAGCTTGGCATCGAGTCGGGAGACCCAGTACTTC
>TRBJ2-7|NA|TRBD1|TRBV7-2
CASSLVGQGAYEQYF
TGTGCCAGCAGCTTAGTGGGACAGGGGGCCTACGAGCAGTACTTC
>TRBJ2-1|NA|NA|TRBV7-9
CASSLAGGGGNEQFF
TGTGCCAGCAGCTTAGCGGGAGGGGGCGGCAATGAGCAGTTCTTC
>TRBJ2-5|NA|NA|TRBV6-5
CASSTGGTSQETQYF
TGTGCCAGCAGTACCGGAGGGACCTCCCAAGAGACCCAGTACTTC
>TRBJ2-5|NA|NA|TRBV3-1/TRBV3-2
CASTPGRAQETQYF
TGTGCCAGCACCCCGGGACGGGCACAAGAGACCCAGTACTTC